This T cell receptor beta chain was profiled in a study of breast tumors, draining lymph nodes, adjacent tissues. TCRdb called the multiplex PCR reads again in MiXCR, with one record for every CDR3 protein. The data hold about 130,000 distinct CDR3 sequences, with 20% to 25% observed a single time. CDR3 length: 14 residues. Germline V CDR1 and CDR2: MRHNA, SNTAGT. Trimming took off 2 bases at V and 6 bases at J, with 8 bases between the two ends. This clonotype came up many times. Breast cancer patients provided tissue from their axillary draining lymph nodes. Sequenced material: axillary lymph node tissue. The chain joins TRBV6-4 to TRBJ1-6; D gene uncertain. This receptor was identified in a female donor with breast cancer. Some clones in this sample may be carry-over from other donors' samples. The CDR3 nucleotides are TGTGCCAGCAGTGACGGGAAAGTTAATTCACCCCTCCACTTT. Translated, it gives CASSDGKVNSPLHF.